This is a list of T cell receptor beta chains from one sample in a study of CD8 T cells in Susac syndrome. TCRdb itself ran the immunoSEQ multiplex PCR reads through MiXCR, one entry per CDR3 protein. Altogether 84,000 or so distinct CDR3 sequences are present, over 90% being singletons, with the ten largest covering roughly 0.5%. The sequenced sample consisted of CD8+ T cells from PBMCs. All receptors derive from a human donor with Susac syndrome. Each CDR3 is given with its conserved first and last residue. The D gene is left open where the match is weak. Not all rows give a size; the values are once, few, many and, for expanded clones, a class.

TRBV7-9	TRBJ2-7	TRBD2	.	TGTGCCAGCAGCCCTAGCGGGTTTGCCGAGCAGTACTTC	CASSPSGFAEQYF
TRBV25-1	TRBJ2-1	TRBD1	.	TGTGCCAGCAGTGTCGGACAGGGTTGGGGGGACAATGAGCAGTTCTTC	CASSVGQGWGDNEQFF
TRBV12-3/TRBV12-4	TRBJ2-5	TRBD1	once	TGTGCCAGCAGTATCGGGACAGATCGCCTCGGTGAGACCCAGTACTTC	CASSIGTDRLGETQYF
TRBV19	TRBJ2-4	.	.	TGTGCCAGTAGTATAGTTGGAGGGGGCAGCATTCAGTACTTC	CASSIVGGGSIQYF
TRBV27	TRBJ2-1	.	.	TGTGCCAGTACGATCTTTAGCCCATCCTACAATGAGCAGTTCTTC	CASTIFSPSYNEQFF
TRBV11-2	TRBJ2-5	.	.	TGTGCCAGCAGCGAGGGTTGGGCCCAGTACTTC	CASSEGWAQYF
TRBV20-1	TRBJ2-1	.	.	TGCAGTGTTCCTGACAGAAGGGTTCCAGACAATGAGCAGTTCTTC	CSVPDRRVPDNEQFF
TRBV15	TRBJ1-1	.	.	TGTGCCACCAGCAGAGAAGCAGGGATGAACACTGAAGCTTTCTTT	CATSREAGMNTEAFF
TRBV29-1	TRBJ2-6	.	.	TGCAGCGTCTGGGACACCCTTGCCCCTTCCTCTGGGGCCAACGTCCTGACTTTC	CSVWDTLAPSSGANVLTF
TRBV6-2/TRBV6-3	TRBJ1-4	.	.	TGTGCCAGCAGTTCCTCGGGCCTCTTTGATGAAAATCTGTTTTTT	CASSSSGLFDENLFF
TRBV11-3	TRBJ2-3	TRBD1	.	TGTGCCAGCAGCTTAGGACAGGGACACACAGATACGCAGTATTTT	CASSLGQGHTDTQYF
TRBV19	TRBJ2-1	TRBD2	.	TGTGCCAGTAGTAGGGCTAGCGGGACCTACAATGAGCAGTTCTTC	CASSRASGTYNEQFF
TRBV29-1	TRBJ1-1	TRBD1	.	TGCAGCGAACAGGGGTTGGACACTGAAGCTTTCTTT	CSEQGLDTEAFF
TRBV29-1	TRBJ2-1	.	.	TGCAGCGTTGAGGGGGCGGGGGAAGGCTCTATCGATGAGCAGTTCTTC	CSVEGAGEGSIDEQFF
TRBV20-1	TRBJ2-7	TRBD2	.	TGCAGTGCTAGAATCATGAGCGGGAGTGGGTACGAGCAGTACTTC	CSARIMSGSGYEQYF
TRBV25-1	TRBJ1-2	.	.	TGTGCCAGCAGTGATCAGGGCCGTCGGGTACCAGCCTTC	CASSDQGRRVPAF
TRBV5-1	TRBJ1-4	.	.	TGCGCCAGCAGCTTCGAACAGAGCTCTAATGAAAAACTGTTTTTT	CASSFEQSSNEKLFF
TRBV2	TRBJ2-5	.	.	TGTGCCAGTAGGGACCAAAAGACCCAGTACTTC	CASRDQKTQYF
TRBV4-3	TRBJ2-7	.	.	TGCGCCAGCAGCCGGGACACCTCCTACGAGCAGTACTTC	CASSRDTSYEQYF
TRBV12-3/TRBV12-4	TRBJ2-1	.	few	TGTGCCAGCAGGTCCATTAATGAGCAGTTCTTC	CASRSINEQFF